One and the same sample provided the 10 T cell receptor beta chains below, sequenced in a study of blood T cell repertoires in COVID-19. Only in-frame clones appear in the TCRdb table, and some are missing; sequencing was by immunoSEQ multiplex PCR. The sample lists more than 95,000 clones, about 74% occurring once. The sample comprised peripheral blood. Every receptor here comes from a man in his 60s with acute or convalescent COVID-19.

This chain uses TRBV3-1 (or the pseudogene TRBV3-2) with TRBJ2-3, with D possibly being TRBD1 (6 bases). Germline CDR1 and CDR2: LGHDT and YNNKEL (reference sequence). The V end lost 4 bases, the J end lost 1 base, and 18 bases lay between the germline ends. This CDR3 has 17 amino acids. For the CDR3, the DNA is TGTGCCAGCAGCCCAGGGATGGGGGCCCCGGGCACAGATACGCAGTATTTT. Its translation: CASSPGMGAPGTDTQYF.

This clone came up many times. This chain links TRBV21-1 with TRBJ1-5. TRBV21-1 is designated a pseudogene. The CDR3 contains 15 residues. The CDR3 bases are TGTGCCAGCAGCACTCGCAGACCCGGAGATCAGCCCCAGCATTTT. This sequence encodes CASSTRRPGDQPQHF.

This clone was picked up a small number of times. This rearrangement joins TRBV7-9 to TRBJ1-2; D not certain. The CDR3 extends over 12 amino acids. Germline V gene lookup returns CDR1 SEHNR and CDR2 FQNEAQ (reference sequence). Trimming stripped 5 bases from V and 4 bases from J, with 8 bases between. The CDR3 nucleotides read TGTGCCAGCAGCGCAGGATTCTATGGCTACACCTTC. It yields the protein CASSAGFYGYTF. The full variable domain, in which reference TRBV7-9 and TRBJ1-2 provide the parts outside the CDR3, is DTGVSQNPRHKITKRGQNVTFRCDPISEHNRLYWYRQTLGQGPEFLTYFQNEAQLEKSRLLSDRFSAERPKGSFSTLEIQRTEQGDSAMYLCASSAGFYGYTFGSGTRLTVV.

The CDR3 DNA is TGTGCCAGCGGCGGTAGCTCACACTACGAGCAGTACTTC. This codes for CASGGSSHYEQYF. The chain employs TRBV2 and TRBJ2-7, with no clear D. CDR1 is SNHLY and CDR2 is FYNNEI in the germline V gene. V gave up 8 bases and J gave up 3 bases, with 14 bases separating them. There are 13 residues in the CDR3.

The chain employs TRBV2 and TRBJ1-2, with D possibly matching TRBD1 (6 bases). Per the germline V gene, CDR1 is SNHLY and CDR2 is FYNNEI. This CDR3 spans 15 amino acids. V lost 3 bases, J lost 8 bases, and 19 bases lay in between. The CDR3 nucleotides are TGTGCCAGCAGTGACGCCGAGACAGGTTCGAAAGGCTACACCTTC. Translated: CASSDAETGSKGYTF.

CDR3 sequence (DNA): TGTGCCAGCAGCCAGACAGCGGGAGTCGGCTACGAGCAGTACTTC. This translates into CASSQTAGVGYEQYF. This chain connects TRBV3-1 (or the pseudogene TRBV3-2) to TRBJ2-7; 8 positions match TRBD2. Germline V gene sequence: CDR1 LGHDT, CDR2 YNNKEL (reference sequence). V lost 3 bases, J lost 3 bases, and 7 bases stayed unmatched. The CDR3 contains 15 residues.

This clone was detected only a few times. The V call is TRBV18, the J call TRBJ1-2; 8 bases match TRBD1. V lost 5 bases to trimming and J lost 0 bases; unmatched junction nucleotides: 5. The CDR3 spans 15 residues. Germline V gives CDR1 KGHSH, CDR2 LQKENI. The DNA of the CDR3 is TGTGCCAGCTCAGCGGACAGGGCAGCTAACTATGGCTACACCTTC. Amino acid sequence: CASSADRAANYGYTF.

The chain carries TRBV7-9 and TRBJ1-2; D is ambiguous. V was clipped by 1 base and J by 4 bases, with 7 bases between them. Germline CDR1 is SEHNR and CDR2 is FQNEAQ (reference sequence). The CDR3 consists of 13 residues. The CDR3 DNA reads as TGTGCCAGCAGCTTAGGGCAGGTCTATGGCTACACCTTC. It is translated as CASSLGQVYGYTF.

The chain combines TRBV7-8 with TRBJ2-1; the D gene is possibly TRBD1 (6 bases). CDR3 size: 15 residues. Trimming removed 3 bases at V and 4 bases at J, with 13 bases between. Germline CDR1 SGHVS, CDR2 FQNEAQ. The CDR3 DNA reads as TGTGCCAGCAGCTTCTCAGGACAGTATTACAATGAGCAGTTCTTC. Its protein is CASSFSGQYYNEQFF.

This clone turned up a few times. The genes are TRBV5-1 and TRBJ2-7; possible D gene TRBD2, 6 bases. The CDR3 is made up of 17 amino acids. V was clipped by 5 bases and J by 4 bases, with 25 bases between them. Germline CDR1 is SGHRS and CDR2 is YFSETQ. The CDR3 spells CASSSKSNREKGYEQYF. Written as DNA, the CDR3 is TGCGCCAGCAGTTCAAAGTCGAACCGGGAGAAGGGTTACGAGCAGTACTTC.